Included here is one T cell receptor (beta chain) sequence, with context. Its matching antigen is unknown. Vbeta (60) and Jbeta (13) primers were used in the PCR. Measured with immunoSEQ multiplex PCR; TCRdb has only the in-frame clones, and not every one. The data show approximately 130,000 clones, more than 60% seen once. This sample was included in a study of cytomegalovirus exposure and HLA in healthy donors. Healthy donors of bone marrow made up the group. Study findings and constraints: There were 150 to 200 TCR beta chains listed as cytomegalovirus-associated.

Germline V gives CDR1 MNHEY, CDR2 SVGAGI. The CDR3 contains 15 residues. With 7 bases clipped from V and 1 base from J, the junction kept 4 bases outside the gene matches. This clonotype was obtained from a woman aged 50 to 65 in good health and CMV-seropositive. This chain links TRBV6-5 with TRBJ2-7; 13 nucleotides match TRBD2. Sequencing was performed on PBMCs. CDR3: CASTKGLAGSYEQYF. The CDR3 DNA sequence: TGTGCCAGCACCAAGGGACTAGCGGGGTCCTACGAGCAGTACTTC.